The sample holds a few counts of the clone carrying this TCR beta chain. From the reads, TCRdb called clonotypes with MiXCR, one entry per CDR3 protein. The table has 510,000 or so distinct CDR3 sequences, around a quarter seen once. The data derive from a study of T cell repertoires in cytomegalovirus infection. V was trimmed by 4 bases and J by 10 bases, leaving 19 bases between them. CDR1 and CDR2 (germline): DFQATT, SNEGSKA (reference sequence). The CDR3 runs to 13 residues. Source material: PBMCs. V gene TRBV20-1 combines with J gene TRBJ1-1, with D possibly being TRBD1 (5 bases). This receptor was obtained from a human donor in good health (CMV status not recorded). Some clones in this sample may be carry-over from other donors' samples. The CDR3 here is CSANPTFGGTAFF. The CDR3 DNA reads as TGCAGTGCTAACCCCACCTTCGGGGGGACAGCTTTCTTT.